A single sample is the source of the 2 T cell receptor beta chains below, sequenced in a study of T cells expressing NK-cell markers. TCRdb reprocessed the 5' RACE reads and keeps a single row for each CDR3 protein, giving no DNA. The data show 120,000 to 150,000 distinct CDR3 sequences, and the top ten clones hold around 10%. Material: blood T cells: a sorted CD56 or NKG2C T cell subset, CD4+ or CD8+ T cells, or bulk PBMC T cells (not recorded which). The source of these receptors is a man aged 18 to 30 in good health.

This CDR3 is CASRVVATNEKLFF. The rearrangement links TRBV27 to TRBJ1-4. The germline V gene encodes CDR1 MNHEY and CDR2 SMNVEV (reference sequence). The CDR3 runs 14 residues.

The rearrangement joins TRBV5-1 to TRBJ2-1. The CDR3 sequence is 11 residues long. Looked up from germline, CDR1 is SGHRS and CDR2 is YFSETQ. CDR3 sequence reads: CASSQSLEQFF.